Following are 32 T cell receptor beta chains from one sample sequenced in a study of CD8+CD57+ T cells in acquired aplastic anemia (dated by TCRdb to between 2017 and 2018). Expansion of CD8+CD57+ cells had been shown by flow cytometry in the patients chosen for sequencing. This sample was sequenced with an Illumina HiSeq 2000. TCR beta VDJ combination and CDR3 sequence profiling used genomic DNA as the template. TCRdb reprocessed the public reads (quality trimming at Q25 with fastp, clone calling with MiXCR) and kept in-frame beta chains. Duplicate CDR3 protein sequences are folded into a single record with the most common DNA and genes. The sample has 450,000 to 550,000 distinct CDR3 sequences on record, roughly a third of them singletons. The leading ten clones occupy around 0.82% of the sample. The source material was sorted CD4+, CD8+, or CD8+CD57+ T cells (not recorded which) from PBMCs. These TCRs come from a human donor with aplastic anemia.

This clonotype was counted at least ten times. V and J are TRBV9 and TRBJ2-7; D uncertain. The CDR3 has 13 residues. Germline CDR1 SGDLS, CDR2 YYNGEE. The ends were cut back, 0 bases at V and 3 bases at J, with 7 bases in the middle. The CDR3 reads CASSVDGFYEQYF. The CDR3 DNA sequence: TGTGCCAGCAGCGTAGATGGTTTCTACGAGCAGTACTTC.

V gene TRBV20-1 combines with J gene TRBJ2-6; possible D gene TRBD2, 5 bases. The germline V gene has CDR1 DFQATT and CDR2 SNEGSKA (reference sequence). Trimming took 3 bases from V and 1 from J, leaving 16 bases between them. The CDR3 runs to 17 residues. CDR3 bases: TGCAGTGCTAGTAGCGACGGGCAGACTTCTGGGGCCAACGTCCTGACTTTC. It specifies CSASSDGQTSGANVLTF.

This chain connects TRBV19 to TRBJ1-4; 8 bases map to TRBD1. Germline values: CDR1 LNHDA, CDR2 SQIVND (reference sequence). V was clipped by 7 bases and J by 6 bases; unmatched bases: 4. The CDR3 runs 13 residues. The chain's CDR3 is CASTGQGYEKLFF. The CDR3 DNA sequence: TGTGCCAGTACAGGACAGGGCTATGAAAAACTGTTTTTT.

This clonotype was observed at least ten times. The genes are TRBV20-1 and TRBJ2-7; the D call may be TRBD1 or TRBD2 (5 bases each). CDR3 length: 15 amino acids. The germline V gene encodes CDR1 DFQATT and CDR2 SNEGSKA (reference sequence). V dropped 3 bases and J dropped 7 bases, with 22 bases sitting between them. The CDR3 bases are TGCAGTGCTAGCCCACGGGACCGCCGCCCCACGGAGCAGTACTTC. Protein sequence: CSASPRDRRPTEQYF.

CDR3: CSARQQVSGELFF. As DNA, the CDR3 is TGCAGTGCTAGACAACAGGTATCCGGGGAGCTGTTTTTT. This chain uses TRBV20-1 with TRBJ2-2, with D possibly being TRBD1 (5 bases). Looked up from germline, CDR1 is DFQATT and CDR2 is SNEGSKA (reference sequence). The CDR3 sequence is 13 residues long. V lost 2 bases, J lost 6 bases, and 10 bases lay in between.

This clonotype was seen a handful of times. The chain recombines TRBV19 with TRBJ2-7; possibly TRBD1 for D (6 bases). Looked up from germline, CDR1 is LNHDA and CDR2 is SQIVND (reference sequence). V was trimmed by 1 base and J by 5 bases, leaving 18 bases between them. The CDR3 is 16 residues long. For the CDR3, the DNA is TGTGCCAGTAGTATAGTCCAGGGCCAGGGGACGCACGAGCAGTACTTC. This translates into CASSIVQGQGTHEQYF. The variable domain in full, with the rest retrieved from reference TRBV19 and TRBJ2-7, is DGGITQSPKYLFRKEGQNVTLSCEQNLNHDAMYWYRQDPGQGLRLIYYSQIVNDFQKGDIAEGYSVSREKKESFPLTVTSAQKNPTAFYLCASSIVQGQGTHEQYFGPGTRLTVT.

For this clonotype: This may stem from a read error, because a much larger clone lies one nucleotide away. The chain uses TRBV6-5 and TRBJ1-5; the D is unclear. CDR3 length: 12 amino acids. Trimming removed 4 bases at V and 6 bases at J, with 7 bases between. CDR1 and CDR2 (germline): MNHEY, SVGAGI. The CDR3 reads CASSSCAQPQHF. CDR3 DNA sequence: TGTGCCAGCAGTTCTTGCGCTCAGCCCCAGCATTTT.

This chain's CDR3 is CASSLRGLAGDPSMYEQYF. The DNA for the CDR3 is TGTGCCAGCAGCTTAAGGGGGCTAGCAGGAGACCCGTCTATGTACGAGCAGTACTTC. This chain connects TRBV7-3 to TRBJ2-7, with a tentative D call TRBD1 (6 bases). With 1 base removed from V and 4 bases from J, the gap between germline ends came to 26 bases. Germline loops: CDR1 SGHTA, CDR2 FQGTGA. The CDR3 runs 19 residues. Full variable domain (missing parts from reference TRBV7-3 and TRBJ2-7): GAGVSQTPSNKVTEKGKYVELRCDPISGHTALYWYRQSLGQGPEFLIYFQGTGAADDSGLPNDRFFAVRPEGSVSTLKIQRTERGDSAVYLCASSLRGLAGDPSMYEQYFGPGTRLTVT.

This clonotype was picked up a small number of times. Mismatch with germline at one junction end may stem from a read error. The CDR3: CASSELTGAVTEAFF. As DNA, the CDR3 is TGTGCCAGCAGTGAATTAACGGGGGCCGTCACTGAAGCTTTCTTT. The chain has TRBV10-3 and TRBJ1-1, with D perhaps matching TRBD1 (6 bases). The CDR3 covers 15 residues. CDR1 ENHRY and CDR2 SYGVKD come from the germline V gene.

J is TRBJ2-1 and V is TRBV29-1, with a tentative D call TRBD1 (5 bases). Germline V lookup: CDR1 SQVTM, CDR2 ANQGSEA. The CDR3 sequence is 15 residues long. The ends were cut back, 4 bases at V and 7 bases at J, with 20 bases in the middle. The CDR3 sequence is CSVADKEVQFNEQFF. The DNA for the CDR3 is TGCAGCGTTGCGGACAAAGAGGTTCAATTTAATGAGCAGTTCTTC.

The CDR3 DNA reads TGTGCCAGCAAAGGGGGAGGGGATAATCAGCCCCAGCATTTT. Protein: CASKGGGDNQPQHF. V gene TRBV10-3 combines with J gene TRBJ1-5; the D gene is possibly TRBD1 (6 bases). Per the germline V gene, CDR1 is ENHRY and CDR2 is SYGVKD. This CDR3 is 14 amino acids long. The ends were cut back, 10 bases at V and 4 bases at J, with 17 bases in the middle.

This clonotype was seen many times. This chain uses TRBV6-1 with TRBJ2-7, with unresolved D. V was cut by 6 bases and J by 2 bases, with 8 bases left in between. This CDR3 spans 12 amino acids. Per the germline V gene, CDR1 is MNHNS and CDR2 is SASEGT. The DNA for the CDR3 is TGTGCCAGCAGGACACGAACCTACGAGCAGTACTTC. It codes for CASRTRTYEQYF.

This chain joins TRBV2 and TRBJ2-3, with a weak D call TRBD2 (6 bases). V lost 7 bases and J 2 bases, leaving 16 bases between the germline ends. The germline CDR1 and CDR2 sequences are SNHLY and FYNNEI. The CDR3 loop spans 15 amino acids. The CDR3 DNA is TGTGCCAGCATGACTAGTAGCACACACACAGATACGCAGTATTTT. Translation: CASMTSSTHTDTQYF.

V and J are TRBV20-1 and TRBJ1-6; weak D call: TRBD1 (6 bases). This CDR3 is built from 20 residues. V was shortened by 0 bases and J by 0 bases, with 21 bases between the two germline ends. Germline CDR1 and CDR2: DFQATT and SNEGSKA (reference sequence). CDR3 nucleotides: TGCAGTGCTAGAGATTTCACGCGACAGGCCCGAGGCTCCTATAATTCACCCCTCCACTTT. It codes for CSARDFTRQARGSYNSPLHF.

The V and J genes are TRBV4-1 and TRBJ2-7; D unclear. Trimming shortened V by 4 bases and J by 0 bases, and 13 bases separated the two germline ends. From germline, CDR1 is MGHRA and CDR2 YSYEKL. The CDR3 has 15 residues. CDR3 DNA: TGCGCCAGCAGCCCGACCGAGGAGAGCTCCTACGAGCAGTACTTC. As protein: CASSPTEESSYEQYF.

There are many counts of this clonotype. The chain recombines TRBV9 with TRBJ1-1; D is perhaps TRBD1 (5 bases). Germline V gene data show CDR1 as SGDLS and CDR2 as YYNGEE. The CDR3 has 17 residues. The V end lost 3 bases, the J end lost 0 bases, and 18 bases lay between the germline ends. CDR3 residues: CASSGQLMGDLNTEAFF. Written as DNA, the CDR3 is TGTGCCAGCAGCGGACAACTTATGGGGGACCTGAACACTGAAGCTTTCTTT.

CDR3 sequence: CASSHVLDTQYF. Written as DNA, the CDR3 is TGCGCCAGCAGCCACGTGTTGGATACGCAGTATTTT. V gene TRBV4-1 combines with J gene TRBJ2-3; D is unclear. Trimming removed 3 bases from V and 6 bases from J, with 7 bases in between. Germline V gene data show CDR1 as MGHRA and CDR2 as YSYEKL. This CDR3 region has 12 residues.

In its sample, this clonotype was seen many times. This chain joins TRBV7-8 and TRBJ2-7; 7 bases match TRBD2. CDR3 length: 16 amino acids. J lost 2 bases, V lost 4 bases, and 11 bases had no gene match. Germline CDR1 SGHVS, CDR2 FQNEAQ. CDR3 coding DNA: TGTGCCAGCAGCTCGACCTTGAGCGGGGACCCCTACGAGCAGTACTTC. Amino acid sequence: CASSSTLSGDPYEQYF.

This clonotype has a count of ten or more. The CDR3 sequence is CSALAGVHETQYF. In nucleotides, the CDR3 is TGCAGTGCTCTAGCGGGGGTGCATGAGACCCAGTACTTC. This chain joins TRBV20-1 and TRBJ2-5; 10 bases fit TRBD2. The CDR3 runs 13 residues. Germline V gene data show CDR1 as DFQATT and CDR2 as SNEGSKA (reference sequence). V gave up 5 bases and J gave up 5 bases; unmatched junction bases: 5.

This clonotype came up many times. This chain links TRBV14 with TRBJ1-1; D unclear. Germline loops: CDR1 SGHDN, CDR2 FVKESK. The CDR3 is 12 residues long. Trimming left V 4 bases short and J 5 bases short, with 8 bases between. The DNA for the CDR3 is TGTGCCAGCAGCCTAGGTCGGACTGAAGCTTTCTTT. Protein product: CASSLGRTEAFF.

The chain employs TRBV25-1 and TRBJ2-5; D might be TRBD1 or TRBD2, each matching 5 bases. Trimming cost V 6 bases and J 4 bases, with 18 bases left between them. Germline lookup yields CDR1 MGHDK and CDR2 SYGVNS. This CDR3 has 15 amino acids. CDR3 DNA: TGTGCCAGCAGCCAAGTGGGGGTAGGCACAGAGACCCAGTACTTC. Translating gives CASSQVGVGTETQYF.

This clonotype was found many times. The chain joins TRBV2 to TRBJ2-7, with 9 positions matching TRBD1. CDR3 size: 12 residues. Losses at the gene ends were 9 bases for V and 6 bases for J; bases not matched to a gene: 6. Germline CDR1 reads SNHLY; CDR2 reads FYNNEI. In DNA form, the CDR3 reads TGTGCCAGTAGGGGACAGGGCGGCGAGCAGTACTTC. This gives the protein CASRGQGGEQYF. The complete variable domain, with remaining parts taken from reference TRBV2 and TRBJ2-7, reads EPEVTQTPSHQVTQMGQEVILRCVPISNHLYFYWYRQILGQKVEFLVSFYNNEISEKSEIFDDQFSVERPDGSNFTLKIRSTKLEDSAMYFCASRGQGGEQYFGPGTRLTVT.

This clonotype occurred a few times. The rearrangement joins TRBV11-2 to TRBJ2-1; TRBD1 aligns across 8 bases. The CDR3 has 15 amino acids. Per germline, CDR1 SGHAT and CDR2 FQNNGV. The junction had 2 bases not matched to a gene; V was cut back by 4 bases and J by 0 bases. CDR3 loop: CASSSGTGSYNEQFF. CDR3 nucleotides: TGTGCCAGCAGCTCAGGGACAGGCTCCTACAATGAGCAGTTCTTC. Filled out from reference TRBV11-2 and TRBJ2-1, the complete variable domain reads EAGVAQSPRYKIIEKRQSVAFWCNPISGHATLYWYQQILGQGPKLLIQFQNNGVVDDSQLPKDRFSAERLKGVDSTLKIQPAKLEDSAVYLCASSSGTGSYNEQFFGPGTRLTVL.

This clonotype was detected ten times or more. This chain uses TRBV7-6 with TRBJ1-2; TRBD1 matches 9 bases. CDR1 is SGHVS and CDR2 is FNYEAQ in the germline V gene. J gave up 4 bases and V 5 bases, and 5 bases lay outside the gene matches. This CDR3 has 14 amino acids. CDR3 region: CASSTGTGTYGYTF. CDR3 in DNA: TGTGCCAGCAGCACCGGGACAGGGACCTATGGCTACACCTTC.

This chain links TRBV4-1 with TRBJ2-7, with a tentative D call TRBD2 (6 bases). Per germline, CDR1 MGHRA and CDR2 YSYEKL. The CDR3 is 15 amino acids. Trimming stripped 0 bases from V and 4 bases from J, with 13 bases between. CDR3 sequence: CASSQDLAERYEQYF. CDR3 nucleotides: TGCGCCAGCAGCCAAGATTTAGCGGAGCGTTACGAGCAGTACTTC.

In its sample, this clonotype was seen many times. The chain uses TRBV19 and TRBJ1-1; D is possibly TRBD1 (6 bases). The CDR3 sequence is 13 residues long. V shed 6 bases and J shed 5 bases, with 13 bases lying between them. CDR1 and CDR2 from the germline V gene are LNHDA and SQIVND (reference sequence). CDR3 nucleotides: TGTGCCAGTAGGGCGGGACACCTGACTGAAGCTTTCTTT. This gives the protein CASRAGHLTEAFF.

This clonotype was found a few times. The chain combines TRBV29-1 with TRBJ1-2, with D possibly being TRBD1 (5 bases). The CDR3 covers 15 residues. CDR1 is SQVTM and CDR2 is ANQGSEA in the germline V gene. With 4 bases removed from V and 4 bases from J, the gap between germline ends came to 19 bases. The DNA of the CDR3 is TGCAGCGTTGGCTCGGGATCGGACAAGATCTATGGCTACACCTTC. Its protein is CSVGSGSDKIYGYTF.

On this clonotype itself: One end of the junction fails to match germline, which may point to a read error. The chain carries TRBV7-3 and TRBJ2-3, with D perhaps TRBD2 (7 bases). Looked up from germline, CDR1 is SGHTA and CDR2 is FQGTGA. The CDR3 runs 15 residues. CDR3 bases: TGTGCCAGCAGTAAAGGGGGGGCATTCTCAGATACGCAGTGTTTT. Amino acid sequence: CASSKGGAFSDTQCF.

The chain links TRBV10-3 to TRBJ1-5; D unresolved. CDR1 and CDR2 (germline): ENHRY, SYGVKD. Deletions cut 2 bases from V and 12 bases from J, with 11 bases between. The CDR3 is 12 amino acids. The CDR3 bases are TGTGCCATCAGTGAGATCTCTGGGCTCCAGCATTTT. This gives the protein CAISEISGLQHF.

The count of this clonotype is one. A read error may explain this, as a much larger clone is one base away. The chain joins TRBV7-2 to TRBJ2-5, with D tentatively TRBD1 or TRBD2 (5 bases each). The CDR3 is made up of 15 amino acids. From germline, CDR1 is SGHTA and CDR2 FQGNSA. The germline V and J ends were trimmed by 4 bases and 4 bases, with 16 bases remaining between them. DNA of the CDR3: TGTGCCAGCAGCTCAGTCCCGGGGCGACGAGAGACCCAGTACTTC. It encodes CASSSVPGRRETQYF.

CDR3 nucleotides: TGTGCCAGCAGCCAAGACGTAGCGGGGGGGCCGGTTGGTGGGGAGCAGTACTTC. It codes for CASSQDVAGGPVGGEQYF. V gene TRBV14 combines with J gene TRBJ2-7, with 11 positions matching TRBD2. Germline loops: CDR1 SGHDN, CDR2 FVKESK. J was trimmed by 7 bases and V by 0 bases; bases with no gene match: 14. The CDR3 covers 18 residues.

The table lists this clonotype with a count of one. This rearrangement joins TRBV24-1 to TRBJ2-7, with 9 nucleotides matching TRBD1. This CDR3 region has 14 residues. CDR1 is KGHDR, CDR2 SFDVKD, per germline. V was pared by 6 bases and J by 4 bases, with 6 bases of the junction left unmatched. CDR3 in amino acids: CATSSGQGTYEQYF. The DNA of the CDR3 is TGTGCCACCAGTTCCGGACAGGGGACGTACGAGCAGTACTTC.